This T cell receptor (beta chain) was recorded in a study of cytomegalovirus exposure and HLA in healthy donors. For the study at large: When 350 to 500 donors were genotyped, roughly 82% of them were found to fall in the Caucasian-associated ancestry cluster.

V was clipped by 4 bases and J by 0 bases; unmatched bases: 15. Per the germline V gene, CDR1 is MDHEN and CDR2 is SYDVKM. The length of the CDR3 is 18 residues. Study-level points and caveats: Analysis was carried out at a later point, and it linked a missense DCLRE1C variant to TCR beta V- and J-gene trimming. The authors later found TCR association rates varying by HLA locus, with DRB1 most and HLA-C fewest. Other equally common chains were less clonally expanded than HLA-associated TCR beta chains, a later analysis showed.

As for this clone: As yet, its antigen is unknown.

Both 60 Vbeta primers and 13 Jbeta primers went into the PCR. Profiling relied on immunoSEQ multiplex PCR, and the TCRdb table lists in-frame clones only, not all of them. Altogether 210,000 or so clones are present, 76% being singletons, with the ten largest covering over 0.55%. Sequenced: PBMCs. This receptor was obtained from a man between 18 and 35 years old in good health and CMV-seronegative. The chain carries TRBV28 and TRBJ2-7, with 7 nucleotides matching TRBD2. The DNA for the CDR3 is TGTGCCAGCAGTTCCTCGGTAGGCGGGAGCCTGAGCTCCTACGAGCAGTACTTC. This encodes CASSSSVGGSLSSYEQYF.